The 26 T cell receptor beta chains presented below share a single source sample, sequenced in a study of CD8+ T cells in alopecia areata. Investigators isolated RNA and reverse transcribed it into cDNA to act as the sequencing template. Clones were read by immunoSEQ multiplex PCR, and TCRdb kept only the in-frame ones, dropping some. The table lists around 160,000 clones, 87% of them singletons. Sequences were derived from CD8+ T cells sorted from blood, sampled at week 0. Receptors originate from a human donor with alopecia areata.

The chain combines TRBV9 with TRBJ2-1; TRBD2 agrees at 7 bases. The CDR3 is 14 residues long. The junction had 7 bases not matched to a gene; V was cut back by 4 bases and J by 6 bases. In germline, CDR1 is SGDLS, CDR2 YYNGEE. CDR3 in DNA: TGTGCCAGCAGCACCTGGGACTATGGCAATGAGCAGTTCTTC. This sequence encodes CASSTWDYGNEQFF.

CDR3 in amino acids: CASSLKWRGGPWDEQFF. The CDR3 DNA reads TGTGCCAGCAGCTTAAAGTGGCGCGGGGGCCCCTGGGATGAGCAGTTCTTC. J is TRBJ2-1 and V is TRBV7-9, with D possibly matching TRBD2 (7 bases). Germline lookup yields CDR1 SEHNR and CDR2 FQNEAQ (reference sequence). The V and J ends lost 2 bases and 8 bases respectively, with 22 bases between them. The CDR3 spans 17 residues.

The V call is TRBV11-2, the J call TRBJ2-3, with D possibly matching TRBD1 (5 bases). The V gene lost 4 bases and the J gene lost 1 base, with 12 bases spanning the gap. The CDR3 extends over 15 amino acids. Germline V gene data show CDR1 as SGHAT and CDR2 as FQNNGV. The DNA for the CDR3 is TGTGCCAGCAGCTCCCCAGGGCGTGGCACAGATACGCAGTATTTT. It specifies CASSSPGRGTDTQYF.

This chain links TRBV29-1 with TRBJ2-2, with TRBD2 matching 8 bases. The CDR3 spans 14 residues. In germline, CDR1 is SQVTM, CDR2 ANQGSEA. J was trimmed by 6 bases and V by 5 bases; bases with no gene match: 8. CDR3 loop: CSVRAGGMAGELFF. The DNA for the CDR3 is TGCAGCGTTCGGGCGGGAGGCATGGCCGGGGAGCTGTTTTTT.

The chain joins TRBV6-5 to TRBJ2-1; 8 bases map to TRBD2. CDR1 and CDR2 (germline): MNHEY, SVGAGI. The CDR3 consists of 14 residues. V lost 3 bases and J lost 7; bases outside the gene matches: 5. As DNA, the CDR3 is TGTGCCAGCAGTTATGGACTAGCCCGGAATGAGCAGTTCTTC. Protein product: CASSYGLARNEQFF.

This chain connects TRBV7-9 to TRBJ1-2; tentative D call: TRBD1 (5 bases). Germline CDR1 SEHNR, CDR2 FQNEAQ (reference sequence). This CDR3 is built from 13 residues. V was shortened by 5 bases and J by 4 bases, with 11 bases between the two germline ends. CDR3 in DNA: TGTGCCAGCAGCCAGGCGGGGCCCTATGGCTACACCTTC. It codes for CASSQAGPYGYTF.

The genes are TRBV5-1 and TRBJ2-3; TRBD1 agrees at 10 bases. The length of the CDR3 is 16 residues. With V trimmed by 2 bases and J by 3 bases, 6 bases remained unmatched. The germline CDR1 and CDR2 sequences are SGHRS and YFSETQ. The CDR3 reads CASSLWDRGSTDTQYF. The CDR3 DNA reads TGCGCCAGCAGCTTATGGGACAGGGGATCGACAGATACGCAGTATTTT.

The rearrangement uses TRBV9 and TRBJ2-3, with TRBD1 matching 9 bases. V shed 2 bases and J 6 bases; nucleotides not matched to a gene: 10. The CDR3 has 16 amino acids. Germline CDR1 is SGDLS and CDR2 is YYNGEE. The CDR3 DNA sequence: TGTGCCAGCAGCGTCCAGGACAGGGGTGAAATCGATACGCAGTATTTT. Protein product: CASSVQDRGEIDTQYF.

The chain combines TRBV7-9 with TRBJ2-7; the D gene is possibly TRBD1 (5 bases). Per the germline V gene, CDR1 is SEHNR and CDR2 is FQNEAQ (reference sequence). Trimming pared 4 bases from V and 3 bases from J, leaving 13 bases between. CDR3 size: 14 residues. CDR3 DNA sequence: TGTGCCAGCAGCTCGACAGCGAATGGCTACGAGCAGTACTTC. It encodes CASSSTANGYEQYF. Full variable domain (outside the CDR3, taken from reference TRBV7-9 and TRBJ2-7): DTGVSQNPRHKITKRGQNVTFRCDPISEHNRLYWYRQTLGQGPEFLTYFQNEAQLEKSRLLSDRFSAERPKGSFSTLEIQRTEQGDSAMYLCASSSTANGYEQYFGPGTRLTVT.

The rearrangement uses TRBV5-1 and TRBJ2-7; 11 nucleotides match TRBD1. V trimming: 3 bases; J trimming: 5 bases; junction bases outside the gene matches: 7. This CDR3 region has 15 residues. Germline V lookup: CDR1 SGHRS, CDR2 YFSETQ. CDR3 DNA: TGCGCCAGCAGCTCGGGACAGGGGGTTTCCCACGAGCAGTACTTC. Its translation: CASSSGQGVSHEQYF.

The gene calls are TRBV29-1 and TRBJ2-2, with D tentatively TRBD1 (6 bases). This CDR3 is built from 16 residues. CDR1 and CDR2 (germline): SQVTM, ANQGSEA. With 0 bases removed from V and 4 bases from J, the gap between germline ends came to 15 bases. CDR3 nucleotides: TGCAGCGTTGAAGATCATGGGGGCACGGGCACCGGGGAGCTGTTTTTT. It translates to CSVEDHGGTGTGELFF.

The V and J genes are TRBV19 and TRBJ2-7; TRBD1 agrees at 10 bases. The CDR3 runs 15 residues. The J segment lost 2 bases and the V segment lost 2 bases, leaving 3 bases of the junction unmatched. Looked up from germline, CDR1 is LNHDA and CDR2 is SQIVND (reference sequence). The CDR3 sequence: CASSITGTGAYEQYF. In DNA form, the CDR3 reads TGTGCCAGTAGTATAACCGGGACAGGGGCCTACGAGCAGTACTTC.

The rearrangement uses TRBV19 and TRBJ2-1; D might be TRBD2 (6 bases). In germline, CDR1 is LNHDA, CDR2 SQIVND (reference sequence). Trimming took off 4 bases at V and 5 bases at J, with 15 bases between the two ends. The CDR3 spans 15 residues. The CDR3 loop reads CASSTKPGLNNEQFF. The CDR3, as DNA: TGTGCCAGTAGTACAAAACCGGGACTCAACAATGAGCAGTTCTTC.

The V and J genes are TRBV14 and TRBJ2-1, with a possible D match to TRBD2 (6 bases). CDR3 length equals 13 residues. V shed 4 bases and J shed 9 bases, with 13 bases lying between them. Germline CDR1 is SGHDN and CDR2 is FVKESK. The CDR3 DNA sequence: TGTGCCAGCAGCCTGACTAGTTTCGCTGAGCAGTTCTTC. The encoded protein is CASSLTSFAEQFF.

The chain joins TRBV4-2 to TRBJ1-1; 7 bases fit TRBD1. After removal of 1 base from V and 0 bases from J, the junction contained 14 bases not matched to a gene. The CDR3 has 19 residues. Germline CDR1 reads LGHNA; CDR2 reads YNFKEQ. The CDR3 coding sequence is TGTGCCAGCAGCCAAGTGAAAGGGACAGAGAAAGCCATGAACACTGAAGCTTTCTTT. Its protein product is CASSQVKGTEKAMNTEAFF.

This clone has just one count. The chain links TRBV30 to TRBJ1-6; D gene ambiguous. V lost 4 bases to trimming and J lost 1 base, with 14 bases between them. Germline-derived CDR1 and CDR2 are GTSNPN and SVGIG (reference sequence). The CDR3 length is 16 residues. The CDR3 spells CAWTTMGISYNSPLHF. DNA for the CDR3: TGTGCCTGGACCACCATGGGAATTTCCTATAATTCACCCCTCCACTTT.

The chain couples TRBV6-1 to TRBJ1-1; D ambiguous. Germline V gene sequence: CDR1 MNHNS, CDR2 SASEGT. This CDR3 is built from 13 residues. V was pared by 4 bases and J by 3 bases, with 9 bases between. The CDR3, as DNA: TGTGCCAGCAGTGCCAATGAAGACACTGAAGCTTTCTTT. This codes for CASSANEDTEAFF.

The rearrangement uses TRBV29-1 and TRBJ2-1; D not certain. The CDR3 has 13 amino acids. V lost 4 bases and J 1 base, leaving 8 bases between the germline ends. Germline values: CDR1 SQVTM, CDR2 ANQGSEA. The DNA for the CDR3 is TGCAGCGTTGTCGTCTTTTCCTACAATGAGCAGTTCTTC. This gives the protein CSVVVFSYNEQFF.

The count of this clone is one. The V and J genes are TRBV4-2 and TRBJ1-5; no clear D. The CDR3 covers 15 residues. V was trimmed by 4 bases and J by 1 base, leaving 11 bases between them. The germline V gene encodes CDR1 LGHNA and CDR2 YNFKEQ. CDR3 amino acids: CASSPTTESNQPQHF. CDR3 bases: TGTGCCAGCAGCCCTACTACAGAGAGCAATCAGCCCCAGCATTTT.

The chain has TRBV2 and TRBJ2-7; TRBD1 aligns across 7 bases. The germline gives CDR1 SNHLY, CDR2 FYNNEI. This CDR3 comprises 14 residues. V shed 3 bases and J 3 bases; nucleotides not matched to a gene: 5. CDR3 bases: TGTGCCAGCAGTGATCAGACAGGGAACTACGAGCAGTACTTC. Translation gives CASSDQTGNYEQYF.

CDR3: CATSDRADEQYF. The CDR3 coding sequence is TGTGCCACCTCGGACAGGGCTGACGAGCAGTACTTC. The V gene is TRBV6-1, the J gene TRBJ2-7; 8 bases align to TRBD1. V dropped 10 bases and J dropped 5; count of bases not matched to a gene: 7. CDR1 is MNHNS, CDR2 SASEGT, per germline. The CDR3 contains 12 residues.

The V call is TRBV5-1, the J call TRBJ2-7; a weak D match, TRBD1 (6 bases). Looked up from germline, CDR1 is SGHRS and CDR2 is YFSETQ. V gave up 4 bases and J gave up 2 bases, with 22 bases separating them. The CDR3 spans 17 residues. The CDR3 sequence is CASSAGQGSHLTYEQYF. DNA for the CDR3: TGCGCCAGCAGCGCCGGCCAGGGGTCCCACCTTACCTACGAGCAGTACTTC. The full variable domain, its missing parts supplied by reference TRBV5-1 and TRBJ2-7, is KAGVTQTPRYLIKTRGQQVTLSCSPISGHRSVSWYQQTPGQGLQFLFEYFSETQRNKGNFPGRFSGRQFSNSRSEMNVSTLELGDSALYLCASSAGQGSHLTYEQYFGPGTRLTVT.

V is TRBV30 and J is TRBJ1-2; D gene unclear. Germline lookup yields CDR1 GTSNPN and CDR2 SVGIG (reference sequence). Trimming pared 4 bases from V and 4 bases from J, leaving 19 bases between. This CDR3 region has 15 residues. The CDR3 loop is CAWNDKQGPLYGYTF. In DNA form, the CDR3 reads TGTGCCTGGAATGATAAACAAGGCCCGCTCTATGGCTACACCTTC.

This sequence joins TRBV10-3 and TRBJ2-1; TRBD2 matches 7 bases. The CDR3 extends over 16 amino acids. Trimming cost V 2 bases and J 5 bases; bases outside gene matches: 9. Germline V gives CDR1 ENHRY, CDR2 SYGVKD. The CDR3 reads CAISERTSRIHNEQFF. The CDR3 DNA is TGTGCCATCAGTGAGAGGACTAGTCGGATACACAATGAGCAGTTCTTC.

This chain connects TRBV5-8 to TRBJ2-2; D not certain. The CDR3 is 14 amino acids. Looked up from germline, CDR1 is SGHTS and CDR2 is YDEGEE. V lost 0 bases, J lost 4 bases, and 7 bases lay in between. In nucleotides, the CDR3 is TGTGCCAGCAGCTTGGTGGCGTTCACCGGGGAGCTGTTTTTT. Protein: CASSLVAFTGELFF.

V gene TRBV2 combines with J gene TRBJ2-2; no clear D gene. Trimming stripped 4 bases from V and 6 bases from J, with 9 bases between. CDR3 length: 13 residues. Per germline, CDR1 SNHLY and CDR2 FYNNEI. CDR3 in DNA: TGTGCCAGCAGTGTGGTCGTACCCGGGGAGCTGTTTTTT. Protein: CASSVVVPGELFF.